These 8 T cell receptor beta chains share one sample of origin, sequenced in a study of beta chain features in type 1 diabetes (dated by TCRdb to 2017 to 2018). The receptor library was made with the immunoSEQ multiplex PCR assay. The entire amount of isolated RNA was reverse transcribed using the High Capacity cDNA Reverse Transcription Kit, so the sequenced TCRB transcripts were expressed ones. Imported from immuneACCESS, the table was reduced by TCRdb to in-frame sequences with V and J called. These copies leave out some clones; in studies compared against another copy, an unresolved V gene accounts for under half, and the cause of the remainder is not known. Within this sample are 600,000 to 650,000 clones, with 15% to 17% of them counted one time only. Approximately 0.099% of the sample lies in the top ten. The sample comprised naive CD4+ T cells from blood. The sample's cell subset or site label is to be understood as: true naive CD4+ T cells. These receptors all come from a man younger than 35 in good health.

The V call is TRBV29-1, the J call TRBJ2-7, with 8 bases that match TRBD2. Germline CDR1 reads SQVTM; CDR2 reads ANQGSEA. The J segment lost 7 bases and the V segment lost 1 base, leaving 6 bases of the junction unmatched. This CDR3 spans 13 amino acids. CDR3 protein: CSVEGRGAREQYF. CDR3 nucleotide sequence: TGCAGCGTTGAAGGGCGGGGGGCGCGGGAGCAGTACTTC.

This chain links TRBV29-1 with TRBJ2-2, with D uncertain. The V end was cut by 7 bases, the J end by 4 bases, with 10 bases between. Germline V CDR1 and CDR2: SQVTM, ANQGSEA. This CDR3 has 12 amino acids. CDR3 sequence reads: CSGGTVTGELFF. The CDR3 nucleotides read TGCAGCGGCGGAACAGTCACCGGGGAGCTGTTTTTT.

The sample holds a few counts of this clone. Other DNA sequences in the sample encode the same CDR3. The V gene is TRBV19, the J gene TRBJ2-5; possible D gene TRBD2, 6 bases. The length of the CDR3 is 15 residues. The V end lost 3 bases, the J end lost 2 bases, and 13 bases lay between the germline ends. Germline V lookup: CDR1 LNHDA, CDR2 SQIVND (reference sequence). The CDR3 sequence is CASSIRGVAQETQYF. CDR3 DNA sequence: TGTGCCAGTAGTATTCGCGGGGTCGCTCAAGAGACCCAGTACTTC.

The chain joins TRBV4-3 to TRBJ2-3; D is uncertain. Germline assignment: CDR1 LGHNA and CDR2 YSLEER. The CDR3 totals 17 residues. V dropped 0 bases and J dropped 1 base, with 14 bases sitting between them. This CDR3 reads CASSQDSLVRGTDTQYF. The CDR3 DNA is TGCGCCAGCAGCCAAGATTCCTTAGTACGGGGCACAGATACGCAGTATTTT.

V usage is TRBV30 and J usage is TRBJ1-2; D is uncertain. There are 12 residues in the CDR3. The V end lost 4 bases, the J end lost 4 bases, and 10 bases lay between the germline ends. Germline V gene sequence: CDR1 GTSNPN, CDR2 SVGIG (reference sequence). The CDR3 nucleotides are TGTGCCTGGATATCTAGGGCCTATGGCTACACCTTC. It translates to CAWISRAYGYTF.

CDR3: CASSANLVGTEAFF. The DNA of the CDR3 is TGCGCCAGCAGCGCGAACTTGGTAGGCACTGAAGCTTTCTTT. V usage is TRBV5-1 and J usage is TRBJ1-1; unclear D gene. The CDR3 totals 14 residues. The V gene's germline CDR1 is SGHRS and CDR2 YFSETQ. V lost 4 bases and J lost 4, with 14 bases in between.

As regards this clone: This specimen includes other DNA sequences encoding the same CDR3. The genes are TRBV29-1 and TRBJ2-3; D is unclear. The CDR3 has 12 amino acids. V shed 1 base and J shed 0 bases, with 2 bases lying between them. Germline V CDR1 and CDR2: SQVTM, ANQGSEA. The CDR3 coding sequence is TGCAGCGTTGAAGGTAGCACAGATACGCAGTATTTT. Its protein is CSVEGSTDTQYF.

This clone was recorded a few times. The CDR3 sequence: CASSLPGTGGYEQYF. The DNA of the CDR3 is TGCGCCAGCAGCTTGCCCGGGACAGGGGGATACGAGCAGTACTTC. The chain couples TRBV5-1 to TRBJ2-7, with 11 bases fitting TRBD1. Germline V gene sequence: CDR1 SGHRS, CDR2 YFSETQ. V shed 1 base and J 4 bases; nucleotides not matched to a gene: 4. The CDR3 sequence is 15 residues long.